Below, 21 T cell receptor beta chains from the same sample are listed, as sequenced in a study of blood T cell repertoires in COVID-19. Libraries were prepared by immunoSEQ multiplex PCR; TCRdb keeps only in-frame clonotypes and omits some of them. Of 200,000 to 300,000 clones listed, around 89% are singletons. Sequenced: peripheral blood. All receptors derive from a man aged 55 to 70 who had recovered from COVID-19.

This rearrangement joins TRBV20-1 to TRBJ2-7, with 10 nucleotides matching TRBD2. The V gene end was trimmed by 3 bases and the J gene end by 0 bases; junction bases not matched to a gene: 5. From germline, CDR1 is DFQATT and CDR2 SNEGSKA (reference sequence). The CDR3 extends over 15 amino acids. CDR3: CSASSGGLSSYEQYF. The CDR3 DNA reads as TGCAGTGCTAGTAGCGGGGGGCTGAGCTCCTACGAGCAGTACTTC.

As for this clone: The junction shows a germline mismatch at one end, possibly a read error. The V and J genes are TRBV7-2 and TRBJ1-2, with D possibly matching TRBD1 (5 bases). From germline, CDR1 is SGHTA and CDR2 FQGNSA. The CDR3 loop spans 11 amino acids. The CDR3 DNA reads TGTGCCAGCAGCTTAGATACAGGCCCCGCCTTC. As protein: CASSLDTGPAF.

Concerning this clone: Other DNA sequences in this sample translate to the same CDR3. The rearrangement joins TRBV3-1 (or the pseudogene TRBV3-2) to TRBJ1-5, with D hard to call. Germline CDR1 is LGHDT and CDR2 is YNNKEL (reference sequence). V lost 3 bases to trimming and J lost 0 bases, with 9 bases between them. The CDR3 length is 15 residues. In DNA form, the CDR3 reads TGTGCCAGCAGCCAGGGCCGGAATAGCAATCAGCCCCAGCATTTT. Translation: CASSQGRNSNQPQHF.

This clone appeared many times. The V and J genes are TRBV2 and TRBJ1-4; tentative D call: TRBD1 (6 bases). Germline CDR1 is SNHLY and CDR2 is FYNNEI. The CDR3 totals 14 residues. The V end was cut by 4 bases, the J end by 3 bases, with 9 bases between. Written as DNA, the CDR3 is TGTGCCAGCAGTGGGGACACCGCTAATGAAAAACTGTTTTTT. Its translation: CASSGDTANEKLFF.

The rearrangement uses TRBV19 and TRBJ2-3, with 9 positions matching TRBD1. The CDR3 sequence is 15 residues long. V shed 7 bases and J 2 bases; nucleotides not matched to a gene: 7. Germline V gene sequence: CDR1 LNHDA, CDR2 SQIVND (reference sequence). CDR3 bases: TGTGCCAGTAAGAGGACAGGGGTTCCCACAGATACGCAGTATTTT. Its protein is CASKRTGVPTDTQYF.

The chain combines TRBV6-5 with TRBJ2-7; 8 bases match TRBD2. Losses at the gene ends were 7 bases for V and 4 bases for J; bases not matched to a gene: 12. Germline CDR1 and CDR2: MNHEY and SVGAGI. The CDR3 is 15 amino acids. The CDR3 sequence is CASKRGGEQLYEQYF. The CDR3 DNA follows: TGTGCCAGCAAACGGGGGGGCGAACAATTATACGAGCAGTACTTC.

The rearrangement uses TRBV2 and TRBJ1-6, with 7 bases matching TRBD1. The trim removed 5 bases at V and 7 bases at J, leaving 5 bases unmatched. The length of the CDR3 is 14 residues. The germline V gene encodes CDR1 SNHLY and CDR2 FYNNEI. CDR3 bases: TGTGCCAGCAGTTACAGGGGCTGGAATTCACCCCTCCACTTT. Translating it yields CASSYRGWNSPLHF.

The chain joins TRBV18 to TRBJ2-7, with TRBD1 matching 7 bases. This CDR3 has 13 amino acids. Germline assignment: CDR1 KGHSH and CDR2 LQKENI. The junction had 1 base not matched to a gene; V was cut back by 3 bases and J by 2 bases. The CDR3 sequence: CASSPGTAYEQYF. As DNA, the CDR3 is TGTGCCAGCTCACCTGGGACAGCCTACGAGCAGTACTTC. The full variable domain, in which reference TRBV18 and TRBJ2-7 provide the parts outside the CDR3, is NAGVMQNPRHLVRRRGQEARLRCSPMKGHSHVYWYRQLPEEGLKFMVYLQKENIIDESGMPKERFSAEFPKEGPSILRIQQVVRGDSAAYFCASSPGTAYEQYFGPGTRLTVT.

As DNA, the CDR3 is TGTGCCAGCAGCAATCACGGGGGAACTGAAGCTTTCTTT. Translation gives CASSNHGGTEAFF. The chain joins TRBV3-1 (or the pseudogene TRBV3-2) to TRBJ1-1; D might be TRBD1 (5 bases). The V gene's germline CDR1 is LGHDT and CDR2 YNNKEL (reference sequence). Trimming shortened V by 5 bases and J by 5 bases, and 12 bases separated the two germline ends. The CDR3 is 13 residues long.

This sequence joins TRBV7-6 and TRBJ2-1, with D uncertain. This CDR3 has 13 residues. V dropped 5 bases and J dropped 8 bases, with 13 bases sitting between them. Germline V gives CDR1 SGHVS, CDR2 FNYEAQ. This CDR3 is CASSPRTNYEQFF. CDR3 DNA sequence: TGTGCCAGCAGCCCACGTACAAATTATGAGCAGTTCTTC.

The rearrangement joins TRBV9 to TRBJ2-3; TRBD2 matches 10 bases. V was clipped by 3 bases and J by 6 bases; unmatched bases: 7. The CDR3 totals 15 residues. Germline V gene sequence: CDR1 SGDLS, CDR2 YYNGEE. The CDR3 sequence is CASSGSGGPGDTQYF. CDR3 DNA sequence: TGTGCCAGCAGCGGTAGCGGGGGGCCGGGGGATACGCAGTATTTT. Complete variable domain (other parts from reference TRBV9 and TRBJ2-3): DSGVTQTPKHLITATGQRVTLRCSPRSGDLSVYWYQQSLDQGLQFLIQYYNGEERAKGNILERFSAQQFPDLHSELNLSSLELGDSALYFCASSGSGGPGDTQYFGPGTRLTVL.

The rearrangement uses TRBV9 and TRBJ2-2, with TRBD1 matching 7 bases. Germline V lookup: CDR1 SGDLS, CDR2 YYNGEE. This CDR3 is built from 18 residues. V gave up 0 bases and J gave up 1 base; unmatched junction bases: 9. The CDR3, as DNA: TGTGCCAGCAGCGTAGTATCTGTGGGGACAGAGAACACCGGGGAGCTGTTTTTT. Translation gives CASSVVSVGTENTGELFF.

The chain is built from TRBV27 and TRBJ1-2; tentatively, D is TRBD1 (5 bases). The germline gives CDR1 MNHEY, CDR2 SMNVEV (reference sequence). The germline V and J ends were trimmed by 6 bases and 1 base, with 9 bases remaining between them. The CDR3 has 13 amino acids. The CDR3 nucleotides are TGTGCCAGCAGGGCAGGGAATAACTATGGCTACACCTTC. Its translation is CASRAGNNYGYTF.

CDR3 in amino acids: CASSLYLMGSEETQYF. The CDR3 DNA sequence: TGTGCCAGCAGCTTATATCTGATGGGGAGTGAAGAGACCCAGTACTTC. The chain couples TRBV11-2 to TRBJ2-5; D might be TRBD2 (5 bases). The CDR3 covers 16 residues. The germline gives CDR1 SGHAT, CDR2 FQNNGV. The V and J ends lost 2 bases and 3 bases respectively, with 16 bases between them.

The gene calls are TRBV7-2 and TRBJ2-7, with 7 bases that match TRBD2. CDR1 is SGHTA, CDR2 FQGNSA, per germline. The CDR3 is 14 amino acids. V gave up 4 bases and J gave up 1 base; unmatched junction bases: 4. The CDR3 loop reads CASSSPGGSYEQYF. The CDR3 DNA sequence: TGTGCCAGCAGCTCCCCCGGGGGGTCCTACGAGCAGTACTTC.

The rearrangement links TRBV7-8 to TRBJ1-2; the D is unclear. The CDR3 length is 15 residues. The V end was cut by 2 bases, the J end by 8 bases, with 18 bases between. CDR1 and CDR2 (germline): SGHVS, FQNEAQ. The CDR3 nucleotides read TGTGCCAGCAGCTTACGGTCTGATTTAGGAGGCGGCTACACCTTC. Its protein is CASSLRSDLGGGYTF.

J is TRBJ1-3 and V is TRBV11-2; TRBD1 is a possible D gene (6 bases). Germline V gene lookup returns CDR1 SGHAT and CDR2 FQNNGV. This CDR3 is built from 16 residues. V lost 5 bases, J lost 0 bases, and 14 bases lay in between. The CDR3 DNA sequence: TGTGCCAGCAGCCAGGGGACGGGTGCCTCTGGAAACACCATATATTTT. This translates into CASSQGTGASGNTIYF.

J is TRBJ1-3 and V is TRBV5-1; possibly TRBD1 for D (5 bases). There are 16 residues in the CDR3. V was clipped by 0 bases and J by 0 bases, with 10 bases between them. Per the germline V gene, CDR1 is SGHRS and CDR2 is YFSETQ. In nucleotides, the CDR3 is TGCGCCAGCAGCTTGGGACAGTCTTCCTCTGGAAACACCATATATTTT. Its protein is CASSLGQSSSGNTIYF. The entire variable domain, with the rest obtained from reference TRBV5-1 and TRBJ1-3, is as follows: KAGVTQTPRYLIKTRGQQVTLSCSPISGHRSVSWYQQTPGQGLQFLFEYFSETQRNKGNFPGRFSGRQFSNSRSEMNVSTLELGDSALYLCASSLGQSSSGNTIYFGEGSWLTVV.

This clone was detected once. This chain links TRBV18 with TRBJ1-4, with TRBD1 matching over 8 bases. The CDR3 has 17 amino acids. CDR1 is KGHSH, CDR2 LQKENI, per germline. V was clipped by 4 bases and J by 0 bases; unmatched bases: 7. The CDR3 sequence is CASSLDRGHATNEKLFF. CDR3 in DNA: TGTGCCAGCTCACTTGACAGGGGTCACGCAACTAATGAAAAACTGTTTTTT. Based on the CDR3 plus reference TRBV18 and TRBJ1-4, the full variable domain is NAGVMQNPRHLVRRRGQEARLRCSPMKGHSHVYWYRQLPEEGLKFMVYLQKENIIDESGMPKERFSAEFPKEGPSILRIQQVVRGDSAAYFCASSLDRGHATNEKLFFGSGTQLSVL.

To note about this clone: A junction boundary mismatches the germline segment, possibly from a read error. The rearrangement joins TRBV29-1 to TRBJ1-2, with 10 bases that match TRBD1. The CDR3 sequence is 13 residues long. CDR1 is SQVTM and CDR2 is ANQGSEA in the germline V gene. CDR3 in amino acids: CSVEATGGYRYTF. The CDR3 bases are TGCAGCGTTGAAGCGACAGGGGGCTATCGCTACACCTTC.

This sequence joins TRBV5-8 and TRBJ1-1; D perhaps matches TRBD1 (6 bases). Trimming took 4 bases from V and 0 from J, leaving 19 bases between them. The CDR3 is made up of 17 amino acids. The germline V gene encodes CDR1 SGHTS and CDR2 YDEGEE. DNA for the CDR3: TGTGCCAGCAGCCGGATTAGGGGGTCCGGCATGAACACTGAAGCTTTCTTT. Translated, it gives CASSRIRGSGMNTEAFF.